Shown below are 29 T cell receptor beta chains from a single sample sequenced in a study of blood T cell repertoires in COVID-19. Clones were sequenced by immunoSEQ multiplex PCR, and TCRdb holds only the in-frame ones, with some missing. The sample shows around 200,000 clones, about 83% of them seen only once. Sequenced sample: peripheral blood. These receptors were collected from a man between 18 and 35 years old with active or convalescent COVID-19.

The chain links TRBV18 to TRBJ1-1; D is undetermined. CDR1 and CDR2 from the germline V gene are KGHSH and LQKENI. The V end lost 3 bases, the J end lost 5 bases, and 7 bases lay between the germline ends. This CDR3 is built from 12 residues. The CDR3 sequence is CASSPAETEAFF. The CDR3 nucleotides are TGTGCCAGCTCACCGGCGGAAACTGAAGCTTTCTTT.

The V call is TRBV28, the J call TRBJ2-5; 11 bases agree with TRBD2. Germline lookup yields CDR1 MDHEN and CDR2 SYDVKM. J was trimmed by 5 bases and V by 7 bases; bases with no gene match: 6. The CDR3 spans 14 residues. This CDR3 reads CASTIAGGTETQYF. For the CDR3, the DNA is TGTGCCAGCACAATAGCGGGGGGGACTGAGACCCAGTACTTC.

As DNA, the CDR3 is TGTGCCAGCAGTCCCCGCTTTCTAGCGGGAGGTAGGGGTACGCAGTATTTT. Its protein is CASSPRFLAGGRGTQYF. V usage is TRBV6-6 and J usage is TRBJ2-3; TRBD2 agrees at 11 bases. CDR1 MNHNY and CDR2 SVGAGI come from the germline V gene (reference sequence). This CDR3 has 17 amino acids. V was clipped by 5 bases and J by 8 bases; unmatched bases: 15.

This clone came up once. J is TRBJ1-6 and V is TRBV11-3; D is unresolved. The V and J ends lost 7 bases and 0 bases respectively, with 10 bases between them. The CDR3 is 15 amino acids. Per germline, CDR1 SGHNT and CDR2 YENEEA. The CDR3 DNA reads TGTGCCAGCACCGAGGCGAGCTCCTATAATTCACCCCTCCACTTT. Its translation: CASTEASSYNSPLHF.

The chain is built from TRBV25-1 and TRBJ2-7; 8 positions agree with TRBD1. V shed 7 bases and J 4 bases; nucleotides not matched to a gene: 15. The CDR3 is made up of 16 amino acids. CDR1 and CDR2 from the germline V gene are MGHDK and SYGVNS. CDR3 in amino acids: CASTPEGQGALYEQYF. CDR3 DNA: TGTGCCAGCACCCCCGAAGGTCAGGGGGCGCTTTACGAGCAGTACTTC.

The CDR3 nucleotides read TGTGCCAGCAGTGCATTGGGGCAGGGTTTAGATGCGGCTTTCTTT. The encoded protein is CASSALGQGLDAAFF. V usage is TRBV27 and J usage is TRBJ1-1; weak D call: TRBD1 (5 bases). V dropped 5 bases and J dropped 11 bases, with 24 bases sitting between them. The CDR3 has 15 amino acids. The germline CDR1 and CDR2 sequences are MNHEY and SMNVEV (reference sequence).

This clone has a single count. J is TRBJ2-1 and V is TRBV2, with 8 bases identical to TRBD1. The V gene end was trimmed by 10 bases and the J gene end by 7 bases; junction bases not matched to a gene: 9. CDR3 size: 13 residues. Germline assignment: CDR1 SNHLY and CDR2 FYNNEI. As DNA, the CDR3 is TGTGCCATTACTCAGGGGGCGCGGAATGAGCAGTTCTTC. Translating it yields CAITQGARNEQFF. Full variable domain (rest looked up from reference TRBV2 and TRBJ2-1): EPEVTQTPSHQVTQMGQEVILRCVPISNHLYFYWYRQILGQKVEFLVSFYNNEISEKSEIFDDQFSVERPDGSNFTLKIRSTKLEDSAMYFCAITQGARNEQFFGPGTRLTVL.

The count of this clone is one. The rearrangement joins TRBV5-1 to TRBJ2-5; 7 bases agree with TRBD2. The CDR3 runs to 16 residues. V shed 0 bases and J 0 bases; nucleotides not matched to a gene: 5. Germline CDR1 is SGHRS and CDR2 is YFSETQ. CDR3 coding DNA: TGCGCCAGCAGCTTGGGGCCAGCGGGGTACCAAGAGACCCAGTACTTC. It is translated as CASSLGPAGYQETQYF.

A few counts support this clone. The chain uses TRBV21-1 and TRBJ2-7; TRBD1 is the table's D call and was not checked against the DNA. TRBV21-1 is tagged as a pseudogene. The CDR3 has 18 residues. The DNA for the CDR3 is TGTGCCAGCAGCAAATCGGAACAGGCTCCCCCTTGGACCTACGAGCAGTACGTC. Encoded protein: CASSKSEQAPPWTYEQYV.

As concerns this clone: Different DNA sequences within this sample yield the same CDR3. This chain connects TRBV5-4 to TRBJ2-5; D is ambiguous. The V and J ends lost 1 base and 1 base respectively, with 8 bases between them. Germline assignment: CDR1 SGHNT and CDR2 YYREEE (reference sequence). There are 14 residues in the CDR3. Written as DNA, the CDR3 is TGTGCCAGCAGCTTGAAGACTGGCCAAGAGACCCAGTACTTC. Translation gives CASSLKTGQETQYF.

V gene TRBV6-2 or TRBV6-3 combines with J gene TRBJ1-5, with 7 bases that match TRBD1. The germline gives CDR1 MNHEY, CDR2 SVGEGT. J lost 3 bases, V lost 6 bases, and 5 bases had no gene match. The length of the CDR3 is 14 residues. The CDR3 protein is CASSRDRANQPQHF. Here the CDR3 DNA reads TGTGCCAGCAGCCGCGACAGGGCCAATCAGCCCCAGCATTTT.

This chain uses TRBV2 with TRBJ2-7; weak D call: TRBD1 (6 bases). This CDR3 spans 14 amino acids. V gave up 4 bases and J gave up 2 bases, with 12 bases separating them. CDR1 and CDR2 (germline): SNHLY, FYNNEI. The CDR3 DNA sequence: TGTGCCAGCAGTGTCTCTAAGGGGGCCTACGAGCAGTACGTC. Its protein product is CASSVSKGAYEQYV.

In this sample, this clone turned up a few times. V is TRBV12-3 or TRBV12-4 and J is TRBJ1-6; D is perhaps TRBD1 (5 bases). The ends were cut back, 7 bases at V and 10 bases at J, with 14 bases in the middle. The CDR3 covers 13 residues. The CDR3, as DNA: TGTGCCAGCACCTTAGGGGCGGCCTCACCCCTCCACTTT. This codes for CASTLGAASPLHF.

The chain links TRBV25-1 to TRBJ1-2; 7 bases are a match to TRBD1. The germline V gene has CDR1 MGHDK and CDR2 SYGVNS. V shed 5 bases and J 3 bases; nucleotides not matched to a gene: 6. This CDR3 comprises 14 residues. This chain's CDR3 is CASSMTGPHYGYTF. The CDR3 DNA reads as TGTGCCAGCAGTATGACAGGGCCCCACTATGGCTACACCTTC.

The chain uses TRBV5-5 and TRBJ1-3; 7 bases align to TRBD1. Looked up from germline, CDR1 is SGHKS and CDR2 is YYEKEE (reference sequence). There are 17 residues in the CDR3. V lost 4 bases, J lost 3 bases, and 13 bases stayed unmatched. CDR3 sequence (DNA): TGTGCCAGCAGCCTCACAGGGGTTCTAAACAGTGGAAACACCATATATTTT. Translating it yields CASSLTGVLNSGNTIYF.

V gene TRBV25-1 combines with J gene TRBJ2-5; 12 bases are shared with TRBD1. Germline loops: CDR1 MGHDK, CDR2 SYGVNS. The CDR3 loop spans 18 amino acids. V was pared by 4 bases and J by 0 bases, with 9 bases of the junction left unmatched. CDR3 nucleotides: TGTGCCAGCAGTGCATTCGGGACAGGGGGCCCCCACCAAGAGACCCAGTACTTC. Its translation: CASSAFGTGGPHQETQYF.

This chain uses TRBV14 with TRBJ2-1, with unresolved D. The germline CDR1 and CDR2 sequences are SGHDN and FVKESK. CDR3 length: 13 residues. V was clipped by 4 bases and J by 2 bases, with 6 bases between them. CDR3 sequence reads: CASSLAAYNEQFF. For the CDR3, the DNA is TGTGCCAGCAGCCTCGCGGCCTACAATGAGCAGTTCTTC.

The rearrangement uses TRBV7-9 and TRBJ1-1, with no clear D. This CDR3 is 14 amino acids long. Germline V CDR1 and CDR2: SEHNR, FQNEAQ (reference sequence). The germline V and J ends were trimmed by 6 bases and 2 bases, with 13 bases remaining between them. The CDR3 is CASRRSTANTEAFF. Here the CDR3 DNA reads TGTGCCAGCAGACGTTCTACAGCCAACACTGAAGCTTTCTTT.

This chain connects TRBV3-1 (or the pseudogene TRBV3-2) to TRBJ2-3; D is uncertain. Trimming took 4 bases from V and 2 from J, leaving 13 bases between them. The CDR3 has 15 amino acids. In germline, CDR1 is LGHDT, CDR2 YNNKEL (reference sequence). The CDR3 is CASSPLRLSTDTQYF. CDR3 nucleotide sequence: TGTGCCAGCAGCCCTCTGAGGTTATCCACAGATACGCAGTATTTT.

This chain joins TRBV18 and TRBJ1-1; weak D call: TRBD1 (6 bases). CDR3 length equals 14 residues. In germline, CDR1 is KGHSH, CDR2 LQKENI. Trimming shortened V by 3 bases and J by 3 bases, and 11 bases separated the two germline ends. CDR3 loop: CASSPYAGDTEAFF. In DNA, the CDR3 is TGTGCCAGCTCACCGTACGCAGGGGACACTGAAGCTTTCTTT.

The chain links TRBV5-1 to TRBJ2-1; 9 bases are shared with TRBD1. V dropped 3 bases and J dropped 3; count of bases not matched to a gene: 4. This CDR3 spans 15 amino acids. CDR1 and CDR2 from the germline V gene are SGHRS and YFSETQ. CDR3 nucleotide sequence: TGCGCCAGCAGCTCGGGACAGGGTCACTACAATGAGCAGTTCTTC. Protein: CASSSGQGHYNEQFF.

The chain couples TRBV19 to TRBJ2-1; 8 bases match TRBD1. The CDR3 covers 15 residues. Losses at the gene ends were 4 bases for V and 1 base for J; bases not matched to a gene: 3. Germline CDR1 and CDR2: LNHDA and SQIVND (reference sequence). Here the CDR3 DNA reads TGTGCCAGTAGTACAAGACAGGGGTCCTACAATGAGCAGTTCTTC. This codes for CASSTRQGSYNEQFF.

The chain links TRBV14 to TRBJ1-3, with D unclear. The germline V and J ends were trimmed by 10 bases and 0 bases, with 16 bases remaining between them. The germline gives CDR1 SGHDN, CDR2 FVKESK. CDR3 length: 15 amino acids. The CDR3 region is CATSAPGSSGNTIYF. The CDR3 region has the DNA TGTGCCACCTCGGCCCCGGGTAGCTCTGGAAACACCATATATTTT. The full variable domain, in which reference TRBV14 and TRBJ1-3 provide the parts outside the CDR3, is EAGVTQFPSHSVIEKGQTVTLRCDPISGHDNLYWYRRVMGKEIKFLLHFVKESKQDESGMPNNRFLAERTGGTYSTLKVQPAELEDSGVYFCATSAPGSSGNTIYFGEGSWLTVV.

This clone was seen a single time. The chain is built from TRBV19 and TRBJ2-1; perhaps TRBD1 as D (5 bases). V was pared by 8 bases and J by 0 bases, with 11 bases between. Germline loops: CDR1 LNHDA, CDR2 SQIVND (reference sequence). The CDR3 length is 14 residues. The CDR3 DNA reads TGTGCCAGTCAAGGGGTCCCCTCCTACAATGAGCAGTTCTTC. It yields the protein CASQGVPSYNEQFF.

The genes are TRBV29-1 and TRBJ2-1; TRBD2 might be the D (6 bases). Germline CDR1 reads SQVTM; CDR2 reads ANQGSEA. The CDR3 runs 14 residues. V was trimmed by 4 bases and J by 1 base, leaving 11 bases between them. The CDR3 DNA reads TGCAGCGTTGTGCGGGGCCCTTCCTACAATGAGCAGTTCTTC. This sequence encodes CSVVRGPSYNEQFF.

The rearrangement uses TRBV4-2 and TRBJ1-4, with a weak D call TRBD1 (6 bases). The CDR3 length is 12 residues. CDR1 is LGHNA, CDR2 YNFKEQ, per germline. The V and J ends lost 1 base and 17 bases respectively, with 14 bases between them. The CDR3: CASSQGTENTFF. The CDR3 DNA reads TGTGCCAGCAGCCAAGGGACAGAGAACACCTTTTTT.

The V gene is TRBV18, the J gene TRBJ1-1; D is perhaps TRBD1 (5 bases). The CDR3 has 16 residues. The germline CDR1 and CDR2 sequences are KGHSH and LQKENI. V was pared by 4 bases and J by 1 base, with 16 bases between. The CDR3 is CASSRGSQGGNTEAFF. In nucleotides, the CDR3 is TGTGCCAGCTCACGGGGGAGCCAGGGAGGGAACACTGAAGCTTTCTTT.

J is TRBJ2-1 and V is TRBV7-9; 9 nucleotides line up with TRBD2. The CDR3 is made up of 13 amino acids. Germline V gene lookup returns CDR1 SEHNR and CDR2 FQNEAQ (reference sequence). After removal of 7 bases from V and 8 bases from J, the junction contained 6 bases not matched to a gene. The chain's CDR3 is CASNPGLADEQFF. The CDR3 coding sequence is TGTGCCAGCAACCCGGGACTAGCTGATGAGCAGTTCTTC.

The genes are TRBV4-2 and TRBJ2-7; 12 bases are a match to TRBD2. V lost 3 bases and J lost 4; bases outside the gene matches: 7. This CDR3 region has 16 residues. Germline V gene sequence: CDR1 LGHNA, CDR2 YNFKEQ. CDR3 bases: TGTGCCAGCAGCCAGGACGCTAGCGGGAGGGTTTACGAGCAGTACTTC. Translating gives CASSQDASGRVYEQYF.